This entry lists 7 T cell receptor beta chains sequenced from one sample in a study of identical twins' blood T cells. TCRdb called the 5' RACE reads again in MiXCR, with one record for every CDR3 protein. The repertoire consists of 300,000 to 450,000 distinct CDR3 sequences, with roughly 31% occurring once and the leading ten covering about 6%. The sequenced material came from PBMCs. These receptors all stem from a woman aged 18-55 years in good health.

J is TRBJ2-7 and V is TRBV12-3 or TRBV12-4; D may match TRBD1 or TRBD2 (5 bases each). The CDR3 extends over 14 amino acids. Trimming shortened V by 3 bases and J by 0 bases, and 9 bases separated the two germline ends. The CDR3 here is CASSFAGASYEQYF. CDR3 sequence (DNA): TGTGCCAGCAGTTTTGCCGGGGCCTCCTACGAGCAGTACTTC.

The V gene is TRBV5-1, the J gene TRBJ2-7; D unresolved. V was shortened by 0 bases and J by 2 bases, with 6 bases between the two germline ends. The germline V gene encodes CDR1 SGHRS and CDR2 YFSETQ. The CDR3 spans 13 residues. The DNA for the CDR3 is TGCGCCAGCAGCTTGGATCAGACCTACGAGCAGTACTTC. Protein: CASSLDQTYEQYF.

This clonotype has ten or more counts. The chain uses TRBV19 and TRBJ2-1; TRBD2 matches at 11 bases. This CDR3 has 14 residues. After removal of 1 base from V and 7 bases from J, the junction contained 0 bases not matched to a gene. Germline CDR1 is LNHDA and CDR2 is SQIVND (reference sequence). The CDR3 sequence is CASSIGLAGNEQFF. CDR3 in DNA: TGTGCCAGTAGTATAGGACTAGCGGGGAATGAGCAGTTCTTC.

This clonotype turned up a few times. The chain carries TRBV4-3 and TRBJ2-5; 7 positions match TRBD2. The CDR3 runs 15 residues. The V gene's germline CDR1 is LGHNA and CDR2 YSLEER. The J segment lost 2 bases and the V segment lost 1 base, leaving 4 bases of the junction unmatched. The CDR3 spells CASSQGEAGQETQYF. The DNA of the CDR3 is TGCGCCAGCAGCCAAGGAGAAGCGGGACAAGAGACCCAGTACTTC.

This clonotype was counted only a few times. The rearrangement uses TRBV4-1 and TRBJ1-5; TRBD1 matches 7 bases. This CDR3 has 17 residues. The germline CDR1 and CDR2 sequences are MGHRA and YSYEKL. Germline trimming cut 0 bases from V and 3 bases from J; bases unmatched to any gene: 8. The CDR3 loop reads CASSQDPDREFNQPQHF. The CDR3 nucleotides read TGCGCCAGCAGCCAAGATCCCGACAGGGAGTTCAATCAGCCCCAGCATTTT.

In this sample, this clonotype turned up a few times. The J gene is TRBJ1-2, the V gene TRBV7-9, with D unresolved. Germline V gene lookup returns CDR1 SEHNR and CDR2 FQNEAQ (reference sequence). This CDR3 spans 14 amino acids. V was clipped by 6 bases and J by 6 bases, with 17 bases between them. The CDR3 DNA reads as TGTGCCAGCAGGAATTGGGAAAACCTACATGGCTACACCTTC. Translating it yields CASRNWENLHGYTF.

The chain carries TRBV7-2 and TRBJ1-2; D ambiguous. The CDR3 length is 14 residues. CDR1 and CDR2 (germline): SGHTA, FQGNSA. V was cut by 5 bases and J by 3 bases, with 13 bases left in between. The CDR3 protein is CASSPDNGHYGYTF. The CDR3 region has the DNA TGTGCCAGCAGCCCGGATAACGGGCACTATGGCTACACCTTC.